The 16 T cell receptor beta chains below were found in one sample sequenced in a study of T cells in Graves' hyperthyroidism and ophthalmopathy (dated by TCRdb to between 2018 and 2021). Libraries were constructed by multiplex PCR. Sequencing was performed on an Illumina HiSeq 2000. The TCR beta CDR3 regions were amplified from the RNA transcripts. For the first round of RT-PCR on the TCR CDR3, the HTBI primer set was used together with the Qiagen OneStep RT-PCR kit. TCRdb applied fastp at Q25 and MiXCR to the public reads, then kept only in-frame beta chains. For every CDR3 protein sequence, its rows merge into one entry that carries the most common genes and DNA. A total of about 380,000 distinct CDR3 sequences appear in this sample, around 13% of them only once. Together, the top ten hold around 20% of the sample. The sequenced material came from blood. These receptors all stem from a woman in her thirties with Graves' ophthalmopathy.

This clonotype appeared a few times. The chain joins TRBV6-6 to TRBJ1-3, with D possibly TRBD1 on 5 matching bases. The germline gives CDR1 MNHNY, CDR2 SVGAGI (reference sequence). CDR3 length: 16 amino acids. With 0 bases removed from V and 3 bases from J, the gap between germline ends came to 12 bases. The CDR3 loop is CASSYSRRADGNTIYF. CDR3 coding DNA: TGTGCCAGCAGTTACTCTCGCAGGGCGGATGGAAACACCATATATTTT.

Concerning this clonotype itself: A single base separates this from a much larger clone, so it may be a read error. The chain is built from TRBV12-3 or TRBV12-4 and TRBJ2-1, with 7 positions matching TRBD1. With 3 bases clipped from V and 8 bases from J, the junction kept 7 bases outside the gene matches. CDR3 length: 14 amino acids. In DNA, the CDR3 is TGTGCCAGCAGTTTTGGGAAAGGGGGCGATGAGCAGTTCTTC. Translating gives CASSFGKGGDEQFF.

This clonotype was detected many times. The CDR3 region is CSARAGTSPITGELFF. CDR3 DNA: TGCAGTGCTAGAGCTGGGACTTCCCCGATCACCGGGGAGCTGTTTTTT. The V and J genes are TRBV20-1 and TRBJ2-2, with TRBD2 as a possible D gene (6 bases). Trimming took off 1 base at V and 4 bases at J, with 16 bases between the two ends. The CDR3 is made up of 16 amino acids. CDR1 and CDR2 (germline): DFQATT, SNEGSKA (reference sequence).

This clonotype was observed at least ten times. The rearrangement uses TRBV20-1 and TRBJ2-1; 7 nucleotides match TRBD2. This CDR3 has 14 amino acids. Looked up from germline, CDR1 is DFQATT and CDR2 is SNEGSKA (reference sequence). J gave up 3 bases and V 8 bases, and 10 bases lay outside the gene matches. For the CDR3, the DNA is TGCAGTCATCCGGGACTAACGAACTACAATGAGCAGTTCTTC. It translates to CSHPGLTNYNEQFF.

This clonotype has ten or more counts. The chain employs TRBV5-1 and TRBJ2-1; D unclear. This CDR3 spans 13 amino acids. V dropped 7 bases and J dropped 6 bases, with 14 bases sitting between them. Per the germline V gene, CDR1 is SGHRS and CDR2 is YFSETQ. The CDR3 DNA reads as TGCGCCAGCTCGTTCTCGAGTATCAATGAGCAGTTCTTC. Translating it yields CASSFSSINEQFF.

The sample holds many counts of this clonotype. This rearrangement joins TRBV6-1 to TRBJ1-4, with no clear D. Germline V gives CDR1 MNHNS, CDR2 SASEGT. The CDR3 extends over 15 amino acids. V was shortened by 5 bases and J by 7 bases, with 17 bases between the two germline ends. The CDR3 sequence is CASSTVGGKVEKLFF. CDR3 DNA: TGTGCCAGCAGTACGGTGGGCGGTAAAGTTGAAAAACTGTTTTTT.

There are many counts of this clonotype. The V gene is TRBV28, the J gene TRBJ1-4; TRBD1 is a possible D gene (5 bases). The CDR3 consists of 15 residues. The germline CDR1 and CDR2 sequences are MDHEN and SYDVKM. Trimming pared 6 bases from V and 6 bases from J, leaving 17 bases between. The DNA for the CDR3 is TGTGCCAGCAGGAGCTTAGGAGGGGCGGATGAAAAACTGTTTTTT. It specifies CASRSLGGADEKLFF.

This clonotype occurred a few times. The rearrangement joins TRBV5-1 to TRBJ2-2; no reliable D call. This CDR3 region has 15 residues. Germline values: CDR1 SGHRS, CDR2 YFSETQ. The V end was cut by 4 bases, the J end by 7 bases, with 17 bases between. The CDR3 reads CASSLNRSLSGELFF. As DNA, the CDR3 is TGCGCCAGCAGCCTGAACCGATCTTTGAGCGGGGAGCTGTTTTTT.

The sample holds a few counts of this clonotype. The CDR3 DNA sequence: TGTGCCTGGAGTGTACCGTCTCGACCGAGCACAGATACGCAGTATTTT. This sequence encodes CAWSVPSRPSTDTQYF. The chain has TRBV30 and TRBJ2-3; D gene unclear. Germline values: CDR1 GTSNPN, CDR2 SVGIG (reference sequence). This CDR3 is built from 16 residues. V was trimmed by 0 bases and J by 0 bases, leaving 13 bases between them.

This clonotype was detected many times. The CDR3 region has the DNA TGTGCCAGCAGCACCAGGGGGGCTAGCACAGATACGCAGTATTTT. The encoded protein is CASSTRGASTDTQYF. The V gene is TRBV7-9, the J gene TRBJ2-3; perhaps TRBD1 as D (7 bases). Trimming removed 5 bases at V and 0 bases at J, with 12 bases between. This CDR3 spans 15 amino acids. Germline values: CDR1 SEHNR, CDR2 FQNEAQ (reference sequence).

This clonotype has a count of ten or more. This sequence joins TRBV24-1 and TRBJ2-7; weak D call: TRBD1 (7 bases). Germline CDR1 and CDR2: KGHDR and SFDVKD. Trimming pared 3 bases from V and 0 bases from J, leaving 14 bases between. The CDR3 extends over 16 amino acids. CDR3 sequence: CATSDPRDSSSYEQYF. In DNA, the CDR3 is TGTGCCACCAGTGATCCGCGGGACAGTAGCTCCTACGAGCAGTACTTC.

There are many counts of this clonotype. The chain carries TRBV3-1 and TRBJ2-3; a possible D gene is TRBD2 (6 bases). The length of the CDR3 is 15 residues. CDR1 and CDR2 from the germline V gene are LGHDT and YNNKEL (reference sequence). V was shortened by 4 bases and J by 1 base, with 12 bases between the two germline ends. This CDR3 is CASSRGDGGTDTQYF. CDR3 coding DNA: TGTGCCAGCAGCCGCGGGGATGGAGGCACAGATACGCAGTATTTT.

This chain joins TRBV27 and TRBJ1-4, with no clear D. CDR1 is MNHEY, CDR2 SMNVEV, per germline (reference sequence). This CDR3 spans 18 amino acids. V lost 4 bases to trimming and J lost 0 bases, with 18 bases between them. CDR3 loop: CASSSQTLAFATNEKLFF. The CDR3 DNA reads TGTGCCAGCAGTTCTCAGACCCTAGCCTTTGCAACTAATGAAAAACTGTTTTTT.

This clonotype was seen only a few times. The chain employs TRBV4-1 and TRBJ2-6, with D hard to call. The germline V and J ends were trimmed by 0 bases and 0 bases, with 15 bases remaining between them. Germline V gene data show CDR1 as MGHRA and CDR2 as YSYEKL. The CDR3 has 19 amino acids. The CDR3 spells CASSQDLSLTRSGANVLTF. The CDR3 nucleotides are TGCGCCAGCAGCCAAGATCTCAGTTTGACGCGCTCTGGGGCCAACGTCCTGACTTTC.

This clonotype was counted ten times or more. CDR3 coding DNA: TGCAGTGCTAGAGATGGGGATAGACAGGGGAAAGGCAACTATGGCTACACCTTC. Its protein is CSARDGDRQGKGNYGYTF. The chain links TRBV20-1 to TRBJ1-2; TRBD1 matches 8 bases. The CDR3 loop spans 18 amino acids. Germline-derived CDR1 and CDR2 are DFQATT and SNEGSKA (reference sequence). The trim removed 0 bases at V and 2 bases at J, leaving 14 bases unmatched.

Ten or more counts support this clonotype. The chain joins TRBV20-1 to TRBJ2-2; 9 nucleotides match TRBD2. This CDR3 has 14 residues. Germline CDR1 is DFQATT and CDR2 is SNEGSKA (reference sequence). Germline trimming cut 2 bases from V and 5 bases from J; bases unmatched to any gene: 3. CDR3 in DNA: TGCAGTGCTAGACTAGCGGGGATTACCGGGGAGCTGTTTTTT. Its translation is CSARLAGITGELFF.